Shown below are 9 T cell receptor beta chains from a single sample sequenced in a study of Ad26.COV2.S vaccination and SARS-CoV-2 variants. As for treatment: around 19 received Ad26.COV2.S at low or high dose, single or two shots; about 5 received placebo; per-sample allocation not given. Sampling was done on day 63 after the first vaccine or placebo injection. Clones were sequenced by immunoSEQ multiplex PCR, and TCRdb holds only the in-frame ones, with some missing. The table lists fewer than 500,000 clones, 89% of them singletons. The sample in question was peripheral blood, obtained in a trial of Ad26.COV2.S vaccine versus placebo. All receptors derive from a person between 18 and 60 years old who received the Ad26.COV2.S COVID-19 vaccine or a placebo.

The genes are TRBV2 and TRBJ2-3; 7 bases are a match to TRBD1. The germline CDR1 and CDR2 sequences are SNHLY and FYNNEI. The CDR3 totals 15 residues. The V segment lost 7 bases and the J segment 1 base; nucleotides outside the gene matches: 8. The CDR3 spells CASISQGVGTDTQYF. The CDR3 coding sequence is TGTGCCAGCATAAGCCAGGGGGTGGGCACAGATACGCAGTATTTT.

The chain links TRBV18 to TRBJ2-7, with 13 nucleotides matching TRBD2. The CDR3 is made up of 15 amino acids. V dropped 6 bases and J dropped 5; count of bases not matched to a gene: 7. Germline CDR1 KGHSH, CDR2 LQKENI. This CDR3 reads CASSRLAGGTNEQYV. The CDR3 DNA reads as TGTGCCAGCTCTCGACTAGCGGGAGGTACTAACGAGCAGTACGTC.

This chain joins TRBV3-1 (or the pseudogene TRBV3-2) and TRBJ1-2; no reliable D call. V lost 2 bases and J lost 4, with 11 bases in between. The CDR3 contains 14 residues. CDR1 LGHDT and CDR2 YNNKEL come from the germline V gene (reference sequence). The chain's CDR3 is CASSQLVLGYGYTF. DNA for the CDR3: TGTGCCAGCAGCCAACTAGTCCTGGGCTATGGCTACACCTTC.

The genes are TRBV5-1 and TRBJ2-3; D not resolved. The CDR3 is 13 amino acids. V was shortened by 2 bases and J by 0 bases, with 4 bases between the two germline ends. Germline CDR1 is SGHRS and CDR2 is YFSETQ. CDR3 nucleotide sequence: TGCGCCAGCAGCTTACAAAGCACAGATACGCAGTATTTT. This codes for CASSLQSTDTQYF. Looking up the rest from reference TRBV5-1 and TRBJ2-3 gives the full variable domain: KAGVTQTPRYLIKTRGQQVTLSCSPISGHRSVSWYQQTPGQGLQFLFEYFSETQRNKGNFPGRFSGRQFSNSRSEMNVSTLELGDSALYLCASSLQSTDTQYFGPGTRLTVL.

The chain couples TRBV7-2 to TRBJ1-5, with a tentative D call TRBD1 (5 bases). The CDR3 spans 15 residues. Germline CDR1 is SGHTA and CDR2 is FQGNSA. The V end lost 1 base, the J end lost 4 bases, and 11 bases lay between the germline ends. The CDR3 bases are TGTGCCAGCAGCTTAGAGGCGGGGCGAAATCAGCCCCAGCATTTT. This encodes CASSLEAGRNQPQHF.

This chain connects TRBV5-6 to TRBJ2-7; D is undetermined. Trimming cost V 2 bases and J 4 bases, with 10 bases left between them. The CDR3 has 13 amino acids. The germline V gene encodes CDR1 SGHDT and CDR2 YYEEEE. DNA of the CDR3: TGTGCCAGCAGCTTTAGGGTGGAATACGAGCAGTACTTC. Its translation: CASSFRVEYEQYF.

CDR3 in DNA: TGCAGTGCTAGTAGGCAGGCGTTGGGCAATGAGCAGTTCTTC. It codes for CSASRQALGNEQFF. This rearrangement joins TRBV20-1 to TRBJ2-1; D not certain. CDR1 is DFQATT, CDR2 SNEGSKA, per germline (reference sequence). This CDR3 has 14 residues. The V and J ends lost 3 bases and 6 bases respectively, with 15 bases between them.

The genes are TRBV5-1 and TRBJ1-1; 9 bases are a match to TRBD1. CDR3 length equals 16 residues. Germline trimming cut 0 bases from V and 1 base from J; bases unmatched to any gene: 4. Germline V gives CDR1 SGHRS, CDR2 YFSETQ. The CDR3 bases are TGCGCCAGCAGCTTGGCCGGGGACAGGGAGAACACTGAAGCTTTCTTT. It is translated as CASSLAGDRENTEAFF.

This sequence joins TRBV7-2 and TRBJ1-4, with 8 bases identical to TRBD1. V was clipped by 3 bases and J by 3 bases; unmatched bases: 6. The germline V gene encodes CDR1 SGHTA and CDR2 FQGNSA. This CDR3 has 16 amino acids. This chain's CDR3 is CASSFLGQGSNEKLFF. For the CDR3, the DNA is TGTGCCAGCAGCTTCCTCGGACAGGGCTCTAATGAAAAACTGTTTTTT.